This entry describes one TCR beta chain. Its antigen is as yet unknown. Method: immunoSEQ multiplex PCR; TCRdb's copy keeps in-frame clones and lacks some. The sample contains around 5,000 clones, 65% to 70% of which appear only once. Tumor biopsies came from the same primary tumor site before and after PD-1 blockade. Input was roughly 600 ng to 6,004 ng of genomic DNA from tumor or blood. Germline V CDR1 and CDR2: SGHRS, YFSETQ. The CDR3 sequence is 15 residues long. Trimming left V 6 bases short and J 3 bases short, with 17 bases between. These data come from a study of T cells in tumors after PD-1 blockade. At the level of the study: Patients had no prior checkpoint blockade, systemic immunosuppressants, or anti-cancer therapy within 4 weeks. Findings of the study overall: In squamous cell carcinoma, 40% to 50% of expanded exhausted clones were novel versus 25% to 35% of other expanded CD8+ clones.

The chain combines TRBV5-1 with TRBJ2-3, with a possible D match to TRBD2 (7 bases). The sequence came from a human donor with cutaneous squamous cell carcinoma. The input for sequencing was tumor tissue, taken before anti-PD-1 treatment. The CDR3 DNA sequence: TGCGCCAGCACCCTGGGGGGGCAGGGGACAGATACGCAGTATTTT. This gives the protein CASTLGGQGTDTQYF.